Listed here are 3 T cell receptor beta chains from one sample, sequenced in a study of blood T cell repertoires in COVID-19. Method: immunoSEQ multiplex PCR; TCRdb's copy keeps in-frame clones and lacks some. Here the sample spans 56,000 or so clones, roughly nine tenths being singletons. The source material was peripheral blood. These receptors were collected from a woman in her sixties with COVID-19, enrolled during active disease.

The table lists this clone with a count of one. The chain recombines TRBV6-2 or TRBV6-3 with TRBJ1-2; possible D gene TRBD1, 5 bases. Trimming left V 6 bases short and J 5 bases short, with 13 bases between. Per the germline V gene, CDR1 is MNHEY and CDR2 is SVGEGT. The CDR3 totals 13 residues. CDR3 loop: CASSGREAYGYTF. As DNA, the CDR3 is TGTGCCAGCAGCGGCAGGGAAGCGTATGGCTACACCTTC.

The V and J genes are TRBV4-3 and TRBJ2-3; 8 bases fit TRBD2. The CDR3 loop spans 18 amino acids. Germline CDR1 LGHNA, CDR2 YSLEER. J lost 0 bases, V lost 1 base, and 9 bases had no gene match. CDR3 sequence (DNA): TGCGCCAGCAGCCAAGGAGGGTTAGGACTAGCCAGCACAGATACGCAGTATTTT. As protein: CASSQGGLGLASTDTQYF.

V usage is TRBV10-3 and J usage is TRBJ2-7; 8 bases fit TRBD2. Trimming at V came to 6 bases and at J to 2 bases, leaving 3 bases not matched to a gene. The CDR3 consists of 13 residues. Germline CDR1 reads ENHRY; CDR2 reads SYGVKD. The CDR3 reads CAISIAGPYEQYF. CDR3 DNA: TGTGCCATCAGCATAGCGGGACCCTACGAGCAGTACTTC.